These T cell receptor beta chains were read from a single sample in a study of OX40 agonist ivuxolimab in advanced cancers. Sequencing was performed with immunoSEQ multiplex PCR; in TCRdb, only in-frame clones are kept and a portion is missing. The sample holds just under 85,000 clones, about four fifths seen once. The specimen was CD4+ or CD8+ T cells sorted from blood, collected in a trial of the OX40 agonist ivuxolimab. The source is an adult with an advanced solid tumor such as melanoma, head and neck, liver or kidney cancer. The CDR3 runs from the conserved cysteine through the conserved F or W. D genes are given only for firm matches. Size tells how often a clone was seen (once, few, many) or the class of an expanded clone, and some rows leave it out.

d_call: -; clone_size: few; j_call: TRBJ2-2; v_call: TRBV5-1; cdr3_aa: CASSLDRVGAGELFF; cdr3_nt: TGCGCCAGCAGCTTGGACAGGGTTGGAGCCGGGGAGCTGTTTTTT
d_call: TRBD1; clone_size: -; j_call: TRBJ2-7; v_call: TRBV7-9; cdr3_aa: CASSRRTGNEQYF; cdr3_nt: TGTGCCAGCAGCCGACGGACAGGGAACGAGCAGTACTTC
d_call: TRBD1; clone_size: few; j_call: TRBJ2-7; v_call: TRBV9; cdr3_aa: CASSPPGTGGPYEQYF; cdr3_nt: TGTGCCAGCAGCCCCCCAGGGACAGGGGGTCCCTACGAGCAGTACTTC
d_call: -; clone_size: -; j_call: TRBJ2-7; v_call: TRBV7-9; cdr3_aa: CASSSDGVRNEQYF; cdr3_nt: TGTGCCAGCAGCTCGGATGGGGTTCGGAACGAGCAGTACTTC
d_call: -; clone_size: once; j_call: TRBJ2-2; v_call: TRBV27; cdr3_aa: CASSPDSGELFF; cdr3_nt: TGTGCCAGCAGTCCGGACAGCGGGGAGCTGTTTTTT
d_call: -; clone_size: -; j_call: TRBJ2-3; v_call: TRBV14; cdr3_aa: CASSQERQGTQYF; cdr3_nt: TGTGCCAGCAGCCAAGAACGTCAAGGTACGCAGTATTTT
d_call: -; clone_size: -; j_call: TRBJ2-1; v_call: TRBV27; cdr3_aa: CASRDTTKVDEQFF; cdr3_nt: TGTGCCAGCCGGGACACCACTAAAGTGGATGAGCAGTTCTTC
d_call: -; clone_size: -; j_call: TRBJ1-2; v_call: TRBV5-6; cdr3_aa: CASSKTGYGYTF; cdr3_nt: TGTGCCAGCAGTAAAACTGGGTATGGCTACACCTTC
d_call: TRBD1; clone_size: -; j_call: TRBJ1-2; v_call: TRBV10-3; cdr3_aa: CAISEGQGIYSGYTF; cdr3_nt: TGTGCCATCAGCGAGGGACAGGGAATATATAGCGGCTACACCTTC
d_call: TRBD2; clone_size: -; j_call: TRBJ2-5; v_call: TRBV11-2; cdr3_aa: CASSPRWTSGGQETQYF; cdr3_nt: TGTGCCAGCAGCCCGCGGTGGACTAGCGGGGGACAAGAGACCCAGTACTTC
d_call: TRBD1; clone_size: -; j_call: TRBJ1-1; v_call: TRBV7-9; cdr3_aa: CASSRQGSNTEAFF; cdr3_nt: TGTGCCAGCAGCCGACAGGGGTCGAACACTGAAGCTTTCTTT
d_call: -; clone_size: -; j_call: TRBJ2-1; v_call: TRBV29-1; cdr3_aa: CSVEGGGNEQFF; cdr3_nt: TGCAGCGTTGAAGGTGGGGGCAATGAGCAGTTCTTC
d_call: -; clone_size: -; j_call: TRBJ1-2; v_call: TRBV18; cdr3_aa: CASSNLRDGGDGYTF; cdr3_nt: TGTGCCAGCTCAAACCTTCGGGACGGGGGTGATGGCTACACCTTC
d_call: TRBD1; clone_size: -; j_call: TRBJ1-3; v_call: TRBV29-1; cdr3_aa: CSVAAGTGGNTIYF; cdr3_nt: TGCAGCGTTGCTGCCGGGACAGGTGGAAACACCATATATTTT
d_call: TRBD1; clone_size: -; j_call: TRBJ1-1; v_call: TRBV7-2; cdr3_aa: CASSPRQGAWNTEAFF; cdr3_nt: TGTGCCAGCAGCCCGAGGCAGGGGGCCTGGAACACTGAAGCTTTCTTT
d_call: -; clone_size: -; j_call: TRBJ2-3; v_call: TRBV7-3; cdr3_aa: CASSLADADTQYF; cdr3_nt: TGTGCCAGCAGCTTAGCGGACGCAGATACGCAGTATTTT